This T cell receptor (beta chain) was sequenced in a study of cytotoxic CD8 clonotypes in ibrutinib-treated CLL (dated by TCRdb to the early 2020s). With regard to the full study: The cohort was composed of more than ten relapsed/refractory and about 15 treatment-naive patients; IGHV unmutated status was identified in approximately 17 patients. Partial responses were observed in approximately 24 patients and complete responses in 2; after a median follow-up of 68 months, remission was maintained in around 14 patients and progression was observed in approximately 12. The response samples were drawn at a median of roughly twelve months into treatment, with a range of about 6 to 40 months. On average, each sample had roughly 250,000 productive templates and tens of thousands of productive rearrangements. Of the 85 to 90 participants in the trial, about 25 had longitudinal samples available. Cryopreserved peripheral blood mononuclear cells were collected at three points: before therapy, at response, and at either sustained remission or disease progression. Every sample from remission and from progressive disease was obtained while the patients were still on ibrutinib. The full study reports these points: Baseline clonality was found to be higher than that of age-matched healthy donors and was strongly correlated with circulating CD8+ T-cell counts. Sampling times were not matched between patients in sustained remission and patients whose disease was progressing, and lymph node repertoires were not examined. Clonality increased at ibrutinib response, stayed stable in sustained remission, and fell back toward baseline at progression. Public clonotypes were found to be uncommon and were observed to contract or remain stable during treatment; the increase in clonality was shown to reflect expansion of private clonotypes at ibrutinib response.

The table lists this clone with a count of one. Its antigen is currently not known. One base away there is no much larger clone; base qualities are not given. A MiSeq instrument was used for deep resolution sequencing, which targeted depths ranging from 1 in 1 million up to 1 in 200,000 T cells, with coverage averaging 10x for each clonotype. The immunoSEQ hsTCRB Kit was used to generate the TCR beta libraries. The authors' pipeline ran thus. Data were analyzed with ImmunoSEQ Data Assistant and ImmunoSEQ Analyzer, with V, D and J genes assigned per IMGT definitions. Clonality, with values ranging from 0 to 1, was calculated as one minus the normalized Shannon entropy of productive rearrangement frequencies. Only overrepresented clonotypes making up at least 0.05% of each patient's repertoire were included in the public clonotype analysis. Roughly 13 age-matched healthy donor repertoires from immuneACCESS served as clonality controls. TCRdb took this table from immuneACCESS and kept in-frame rearrangements with V and J called. Such tables lack part of the clones; where checked against another copy, unresolved V genes explain under half of the gap, and the rest is unexplained. V, J and clone size are those of that table, while D and trimming were read from the DNA. The sample includes 150,000 or so clones, with more than 80% observed a single time. The ten largest clones add up to 3.5% to 5.5% of the sample.

The junction carries 8 bases between V and J, which are trimmed by 4 bases and 0 bases respectively. Via the germline V gene, CDR1 is SGHTA and CDR2 FQGNSA. The CDR3 spans 14 residues, from the cysteine through the phenylalanine. The CDR3 DNA has 42 bases and is translated from base 1. The sample's time point label, in plain terms: approximately 25 months on ibrutinib. For TCR beta library preparation, approximately 2 micrograms of genomic DNA was extracted from cryopreserved PBMCs. Longitudinal blood samples from CLL patients on ibrutinib monotherapy were analyzed using high-throughput TCR beta sequencing. The patients took part in an open-label, single-center phase 2 trial of ibrutinib monotherapy.

The V and J genes are TRBV7-2 and TRBJ2-3; the D gene could be TRBD1 or TRBD2, each one agreeing over 5 bases. The clonotype originates from a human donor with chronic lymphocytic leukemia. The sequencing here drew on PBMCs, taken after 24 months of ibrutinib treatment. The DNA sequence is as follows: TGTGCCAGCAGCTGGGGCGGGAGCACAGATACGCAGTATTTT. It encodes CASSWGGSTDTQYF.